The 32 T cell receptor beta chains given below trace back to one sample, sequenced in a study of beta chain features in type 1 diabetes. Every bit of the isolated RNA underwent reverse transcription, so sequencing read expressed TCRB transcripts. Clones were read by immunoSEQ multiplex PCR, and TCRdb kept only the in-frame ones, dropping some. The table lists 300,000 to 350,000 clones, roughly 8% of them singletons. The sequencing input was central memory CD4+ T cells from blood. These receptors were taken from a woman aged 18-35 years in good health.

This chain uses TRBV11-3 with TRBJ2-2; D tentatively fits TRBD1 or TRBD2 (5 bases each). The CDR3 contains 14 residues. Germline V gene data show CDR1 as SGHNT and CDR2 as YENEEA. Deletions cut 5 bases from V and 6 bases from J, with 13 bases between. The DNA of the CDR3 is TGTGCCAGCAGCCCCGGGACGCGGGCCGGGGAGCTGTTTTTT. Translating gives CASSPGTRAGELFF.

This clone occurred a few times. CDR3 protein: CSVDSRNTEAFF. CDR3 nucleotides: TGCAGCGTTGATTCCAGGAACACTGAAGCTTTCTTT. The chain uses TRBV29-1 and TRBJ1-1; no firm D call. Germline CDR1 SQVTM, CDR2 ANQGSEA. The V and J ends lost 3 bases and 1 base respectively, with 6 bases between them. This CDR3 contains 12 residues. Full variable domain (rest looked up from reference TRBV29-1 and TRBJ1-1): SAVISQKPSRDICQRGTSLTIQCQVDSQVTMMFWYRQQPGQSLTLIATANQGSEATYESGFVIDKFPISRPNLTFSTLTVSNMSPEDSSIYLCSVDSRNTEAFFGQGTRLTVV.

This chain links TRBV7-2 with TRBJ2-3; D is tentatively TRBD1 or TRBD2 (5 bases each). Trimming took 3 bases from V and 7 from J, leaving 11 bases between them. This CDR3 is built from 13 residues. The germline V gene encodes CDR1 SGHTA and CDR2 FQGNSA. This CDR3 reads CASSFGGLYTQYF. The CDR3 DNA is TGTGCCAGCAGCTTTGGGGGTCTTTATACGCAGTATTTT.

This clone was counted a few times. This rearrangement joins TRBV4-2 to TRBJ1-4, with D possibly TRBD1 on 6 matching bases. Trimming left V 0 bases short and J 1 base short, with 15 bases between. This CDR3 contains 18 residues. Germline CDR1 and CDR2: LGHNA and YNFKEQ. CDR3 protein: CASSQEGTTSLTNEKLFF. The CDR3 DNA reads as TGTGCCAGCAGCCAAGAAGGGACAACGTCATTAACTAATGAAAAACTGTTTTTT.

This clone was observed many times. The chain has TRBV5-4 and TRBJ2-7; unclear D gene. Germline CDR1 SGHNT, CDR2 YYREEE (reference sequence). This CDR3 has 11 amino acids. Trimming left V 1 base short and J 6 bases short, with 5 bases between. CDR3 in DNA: TGTGCCAGCAGCTTGAGACTCGAGCAGTACTTC. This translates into CASSLRLEQYF.

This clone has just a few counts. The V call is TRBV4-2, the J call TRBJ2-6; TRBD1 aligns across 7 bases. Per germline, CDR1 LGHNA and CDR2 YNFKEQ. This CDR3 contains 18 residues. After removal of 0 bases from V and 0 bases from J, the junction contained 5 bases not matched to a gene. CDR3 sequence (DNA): TGTGCCAGCAGCCAAGATCAAGGGGGCTTCTCTGGGGCCAACGTCCTGACTTTC. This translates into CASSQDQGGFSGANVLTF.

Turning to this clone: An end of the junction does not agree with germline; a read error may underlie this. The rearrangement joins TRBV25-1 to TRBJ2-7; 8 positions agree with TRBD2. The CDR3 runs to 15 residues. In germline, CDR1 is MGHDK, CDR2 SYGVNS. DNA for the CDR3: TGCGCCAGCAGCACCTTAAGCGGGAGTCCCCACGAGCAGTACTTC. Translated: CASSTLSGSPHEQYF.

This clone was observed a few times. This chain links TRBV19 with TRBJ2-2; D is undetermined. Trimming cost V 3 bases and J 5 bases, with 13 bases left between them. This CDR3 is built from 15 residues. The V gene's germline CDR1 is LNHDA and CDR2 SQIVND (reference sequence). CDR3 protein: CASSIEHRRTGELFF. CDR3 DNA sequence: TGTGCCAGTAGTATTGAGCACAGAAGGACCGGGGAGCTGTTTTTT.

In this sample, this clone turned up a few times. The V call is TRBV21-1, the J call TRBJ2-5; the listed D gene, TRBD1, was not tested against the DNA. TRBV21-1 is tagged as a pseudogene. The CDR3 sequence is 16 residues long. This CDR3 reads CASSKTDRLGEETQYF. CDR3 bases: TGTGCCAGCAGCAAAACGGACAGGTTGGGAGAAGAGACCCAGTACTTC.

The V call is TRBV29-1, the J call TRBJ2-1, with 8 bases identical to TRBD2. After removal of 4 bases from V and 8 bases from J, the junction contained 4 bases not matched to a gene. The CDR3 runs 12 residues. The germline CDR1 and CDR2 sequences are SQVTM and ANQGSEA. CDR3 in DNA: TGCAGCGTTGTCGGGAGGGTCCATGAGCAGTTCTTC. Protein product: CSVVGRVHEQFF.

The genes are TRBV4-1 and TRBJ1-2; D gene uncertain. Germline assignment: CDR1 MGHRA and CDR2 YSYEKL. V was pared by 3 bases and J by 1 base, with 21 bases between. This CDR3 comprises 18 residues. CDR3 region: CASSHQYIISDDNYGYTF. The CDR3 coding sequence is TGCGCCAGCAGCCATCAATACATTATATCAGACGATAACTATGGCTACACCTTC.

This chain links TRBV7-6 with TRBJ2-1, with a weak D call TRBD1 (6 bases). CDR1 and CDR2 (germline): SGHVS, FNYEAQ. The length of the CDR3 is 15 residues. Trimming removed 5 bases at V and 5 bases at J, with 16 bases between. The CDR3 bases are TGTGCCAGCAGCCAACTATGGGGGCCTAACAATGAGCAGTTCTTC. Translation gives CASSQLWGPNNEQFF.

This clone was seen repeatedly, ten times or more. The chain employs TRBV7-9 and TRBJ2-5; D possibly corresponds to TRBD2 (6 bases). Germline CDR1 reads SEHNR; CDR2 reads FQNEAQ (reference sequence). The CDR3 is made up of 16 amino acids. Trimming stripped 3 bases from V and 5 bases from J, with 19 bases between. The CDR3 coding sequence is TGTGCCAGCAGCTTTGGGGCGGGACGGGGAGACGAGACCCAGTACTTC. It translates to CASSFGAGRGDETQYF.

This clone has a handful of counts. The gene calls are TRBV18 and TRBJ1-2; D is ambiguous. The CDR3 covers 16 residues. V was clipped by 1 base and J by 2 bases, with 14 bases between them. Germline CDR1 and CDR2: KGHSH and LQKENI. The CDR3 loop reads CASSPREARVNYGYTF. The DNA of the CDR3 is TGTGCCAGCTCACCACGGGAGGCCCGGGTAAACTATGGCTACACCTTC.

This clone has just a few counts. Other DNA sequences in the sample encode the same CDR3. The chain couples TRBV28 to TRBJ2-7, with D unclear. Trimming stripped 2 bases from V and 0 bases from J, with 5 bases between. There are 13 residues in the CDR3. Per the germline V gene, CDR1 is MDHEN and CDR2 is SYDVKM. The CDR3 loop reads CASSLGGSYEQYF. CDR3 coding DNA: TGTGCCAGCAGTTTAGGCGGCTCCTACGAGCAGTACTTC. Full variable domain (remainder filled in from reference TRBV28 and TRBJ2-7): DVKVTQSSRYLVKRTGEKVFLECVQDMDHENMFWYRQDPGLGLRLIYFSYDVKMKEKGDIPEGYSVSREKKERFSLILESASTNQTSMYLCASSLGGSYEQYFGPGTRLTVT.

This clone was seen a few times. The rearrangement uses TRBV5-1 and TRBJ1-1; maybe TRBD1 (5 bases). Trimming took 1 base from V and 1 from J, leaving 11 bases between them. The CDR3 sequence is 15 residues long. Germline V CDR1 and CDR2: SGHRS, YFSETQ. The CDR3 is CASSLWQGKNTEAFF. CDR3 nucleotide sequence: TGCGCCAGCAGCTTGTGGCAGGGCAAGAACACTGAAGCTTTCTTT.

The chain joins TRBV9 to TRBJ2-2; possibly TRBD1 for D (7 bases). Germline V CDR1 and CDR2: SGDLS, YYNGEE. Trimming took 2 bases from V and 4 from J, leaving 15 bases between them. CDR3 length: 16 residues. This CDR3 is CASSVQAGGGTGELFF. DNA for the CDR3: TGTGCCAGCAGCGTTCAGGCAGGGGGAGGCACCGGGGAGCTGTTTTTT.

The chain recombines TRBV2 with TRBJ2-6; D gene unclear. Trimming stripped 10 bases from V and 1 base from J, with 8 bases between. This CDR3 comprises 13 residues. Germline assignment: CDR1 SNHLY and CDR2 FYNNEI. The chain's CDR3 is CATRSSGANVLTF. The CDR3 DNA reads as TGTGCCACCCGAAGTTCTGGGGCCAACGTCCTGACTTTC.

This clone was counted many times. The CDR3 bases are TGTGCCAGCAGTGCAAACAAGGACCAGCCCCAGCATTTT. Translation: CASSANKDQPQHF. The chain joins TRBV6-1 to TRBJ1-5; D not certain. Trimming took 4 bases from V and 7 from J, leaving 11 bases between them. Germline CDR1 MNHNS, CDR2 SASEGT. The CDR3 totals 13 residues.

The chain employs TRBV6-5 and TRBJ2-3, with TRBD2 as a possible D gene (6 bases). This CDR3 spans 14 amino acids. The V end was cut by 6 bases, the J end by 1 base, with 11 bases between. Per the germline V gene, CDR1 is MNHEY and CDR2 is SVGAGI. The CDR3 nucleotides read TGTGCCAGCAGACGACTAGGGCGCACAGATACGCAGTATTTT. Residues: CASRRLGRTDTQYF.

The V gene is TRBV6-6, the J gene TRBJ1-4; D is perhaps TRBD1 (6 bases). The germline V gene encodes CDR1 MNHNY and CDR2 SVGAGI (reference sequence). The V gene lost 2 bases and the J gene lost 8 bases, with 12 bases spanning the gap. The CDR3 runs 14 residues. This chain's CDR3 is CASSYIQDREKLFF. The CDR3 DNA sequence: TGTGCCAGCAGTTACATTCAAGACAGGGAAAAACTGTTTTTT.

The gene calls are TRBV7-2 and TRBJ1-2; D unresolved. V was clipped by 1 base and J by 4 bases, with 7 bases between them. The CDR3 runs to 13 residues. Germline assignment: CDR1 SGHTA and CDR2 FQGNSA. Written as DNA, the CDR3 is TGTGCCAGCAGCTTAGATACAAGCTATGGCTACACCTTC. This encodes CASSLDTSYGYTF. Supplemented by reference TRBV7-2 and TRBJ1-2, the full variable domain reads GAGVSQSPSNKVTEKGKDVELRCDPISGHTALYWYRQSLGQGLEFLIYFQGNSAPDKSGLPSDRFSAERTGGSVSTLTIQRTQQEDSAVYLCASSLDTSYGYTFGSGTRLTVV.

The CDR3 coding sequence is TGTGCCAGCAGCTTATTCAGTGAGCAGTTCTTC. It is translated as CASSLFSEQFF. V and J are TRBV7-2 and TRBJ2-1; D is uncertain. Per germline, CDR1 SGHTA and CDR2 FQGNSA. CDR3 size: 11 residues. The V end was cut by 2 bases, the J end by 9 bases, with 5 bases between.

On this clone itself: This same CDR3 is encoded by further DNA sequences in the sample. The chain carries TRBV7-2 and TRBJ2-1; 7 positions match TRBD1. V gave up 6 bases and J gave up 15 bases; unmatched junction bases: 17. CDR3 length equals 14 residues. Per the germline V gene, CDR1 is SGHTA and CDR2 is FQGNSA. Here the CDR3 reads CASRPKDRALGWFF. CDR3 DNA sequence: TGTGCCAGCAGACCGAAAGACAGGGCGCTTGGGTGGTTCTTC. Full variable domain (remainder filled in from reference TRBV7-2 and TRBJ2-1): GAGVSQSPSNKVTEKGKDVELRCDPISGHTALYWYRQSLGQGLEFLIYFQGNSAPDKSGLPSDRFSAERTGGSVSTLTIQRTQQEDSAVYLCASRPKDRALGWFFGPGTRLTVL.

CDR3 region: CASSEIASLGEQFF. CDR3 nucleotides: TGTGCCAGCAGTGAGATTGCTAGTCTTGGTGAGCAGTTCTTC. The chain combines TRBV6-1 with TRBJ2-1; D is uncertain. V was cut by 3 bases and J by 9 bases, with 15 bases left in between. CDR1 MNHNS and CDR2 SASEGT come from the germline V gene. The CDR3 runs to 14 residues.

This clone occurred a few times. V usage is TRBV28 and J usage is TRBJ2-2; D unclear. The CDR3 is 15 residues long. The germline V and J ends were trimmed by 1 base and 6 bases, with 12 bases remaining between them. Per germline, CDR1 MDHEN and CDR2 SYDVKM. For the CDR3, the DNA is TGTGCCAGCAGTTTATATAGGGAAAGGCCCGGGGAGCTGTTTTTT. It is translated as CASSLYRERPGELFF.

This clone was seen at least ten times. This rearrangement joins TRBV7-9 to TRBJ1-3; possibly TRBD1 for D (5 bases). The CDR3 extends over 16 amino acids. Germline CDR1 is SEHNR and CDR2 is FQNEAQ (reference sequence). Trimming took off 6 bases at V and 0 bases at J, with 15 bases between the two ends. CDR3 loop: CASRFGTASSGNTIYF. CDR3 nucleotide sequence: TGTGCCAGCAGGTTCGGGACGGCATCCTCTGGAAACACCATATATTTT. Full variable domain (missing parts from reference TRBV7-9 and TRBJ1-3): DTGVSQNPRHKITKRGQNVTFRCDPISEHNRLYWYRQTLGQGPEFLTYFQNEAQLEKSRLLSDRFSAERPKGSFSTLEIQRTEQGDSAMYLCASRFGTASSGNTIYFGEGSWLTVV.

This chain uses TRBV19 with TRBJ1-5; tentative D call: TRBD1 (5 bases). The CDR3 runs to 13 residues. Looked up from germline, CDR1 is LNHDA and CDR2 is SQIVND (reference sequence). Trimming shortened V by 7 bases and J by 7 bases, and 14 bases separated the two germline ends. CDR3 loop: CASNSWGVQPQHF. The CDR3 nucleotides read TGTGCCAGTAATTCGTGGGGGGTCCAGCCCCAGCATTTT.

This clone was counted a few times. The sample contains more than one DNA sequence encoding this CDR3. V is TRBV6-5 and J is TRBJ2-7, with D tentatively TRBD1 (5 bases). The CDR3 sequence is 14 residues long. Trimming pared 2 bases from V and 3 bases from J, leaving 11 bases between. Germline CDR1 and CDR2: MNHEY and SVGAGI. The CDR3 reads CASSYRGRVYEQYF. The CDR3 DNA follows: TGTGCCAGCAGTTACAGGGGCAGGGTCTACGAGCAGTACTTC.

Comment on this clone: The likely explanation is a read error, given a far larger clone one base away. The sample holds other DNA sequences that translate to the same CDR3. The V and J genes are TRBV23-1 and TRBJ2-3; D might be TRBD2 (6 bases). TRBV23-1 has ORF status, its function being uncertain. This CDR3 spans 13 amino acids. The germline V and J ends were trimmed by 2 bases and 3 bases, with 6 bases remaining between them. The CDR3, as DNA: TGCGCCAGCAGTCAAGCGGGAACAGATACGCAGTATTTT. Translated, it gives CASSQAGTDTQYF.

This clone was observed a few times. The CDR3 nucleotides read TGTGCCAGCGAGGGGGCGCGGGGCTCCTACGAGCAGTACTTC. Translation gives CASEGARGSYEQYF. The V gene is TRBV28, the J gene TRBJ2-7; D may be TRBD1 (7 bases). CDR3 length: 14 amino acids. The V gene lost 8 bases and the J gene lost 0 bases, with 14 bases spanning the gap. Germline CDR1 MDHEN, CDR2 SYDVKM.

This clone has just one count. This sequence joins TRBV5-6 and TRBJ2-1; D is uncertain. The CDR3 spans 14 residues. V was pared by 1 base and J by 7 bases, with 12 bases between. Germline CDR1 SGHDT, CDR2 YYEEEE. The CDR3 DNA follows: TGTGCCAGCAGCTTGTTTGGGAAGGTTAATGAGCAGTTCTTC. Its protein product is CASSLFGKVNEQFF.